A single sample is the source of the 25 T cell receptor beta chains below, sequenced in a study of regulatory T cells in long-lasting Graves disease. The time point denotes: persistent/refractory GD, antithyroid drugs over 5 years with positive TRAb. Generation of the TCR library employed RNA extracted from PBMCs. TCR beta libraries were built with iRepertoire HTBI primers and Arm-PCR of CDR3 regions. Via MiXCR, TCRdb re-called the multiplex PCR reads, giving one row per CDR3 protein. The sample shows hundreds of thousands of distinct CDR3 sequences, under 25% of them seen only once. The material sequenced was peripheral blood mononuclear cells (PBMCs), taken when the disease was refractory, from a patient treated with antithyroid drugs. These receptors originate from a female donor with Graves disease.

This clonotype was found many times. The chain employs TRBV7-2 and TRBJ1-2, with D perhaps matching TRBD1 (6 bases). Germline-derived CDR1 and CDR2 are SGHTA and FQGNSA. V was clipped by 5 bases and J by 7 bases, with 17 bases between them. This CDR3 contains 14 residues. The CDR3 loop is CASSRTTGIGGYTF. The CDR3 coding sequence is TGTGCCAGCAGCCGTACAACAGGGATTGGTGGCTACACCTTC.

The V gene is TRBV3-1, the J gene TRBJ1-2; 8 nucleotides align to TRBD1. J lost 5 bases, V lost 4 bases, and 6 bases had no gene match. Germline CDR1 is LGHDT and CDR2 is YNNKEL (reference sequence). There are 14 residues in the CDR3. CDR3 in amino acids: CASSPTGEVYGYTF. The CDR3 region has the DNA TGTGCCAGCAGCCCGACAGGGGAGGTTTATGGCTACACCTTC.

This sequence joins TRBV6-1 and TRBJ2-5, with 16 nucleotides matching TRBD2. CDR1 and CDR2 (germline): MNHNS, SASEGT. V dropped 5 bases and J dropped 7; count of bases not matched to a gene: 7. This CDR3 spans 16 amino acids. CDR3 amino acids: CASSHGTSGGVRTQYF. The CDR3, as DNA: TGTGCCAGCAGTCATGGGACTAGCGGGGGGGTACGGACCCAGTACTTC.

This clonotype was picked up many times. The rearrangement links TRBV28 to TRBJ1-2; D remains ambiguous. With 7 bases removed from V and 4 bases from J, the gap between germline ends came to 13 bases. Germline loops: CDR1 MDHEN, CDR2 SYDVKM. This CDR3 comprises 13 residues. This chain's CDR3 is CASTLGRPYGYTF. The CDR3 DNA sequence: TGTGCCAGCACCCTGGGGAGACCCTATGGCTACACCTTC.

This chain connects TRBV20-1 to TRBJ1-2, with D possibly matching TRBD1 (6 bases). V was cut by 3 bases and J by 3 bases, with 11 bases left in between. The CDR3 is made up of 13 amino acids. The germline gives CDR1 DFQATT, CDR2 SNEGSKA (reference sequence). In DNA, the CDR3 is TGCAGTGCTAGTCAGAACAGGGACTATGGCTACACCTTC. It encodes CSASQNRDYGYTF.

This clonotype was found a few times. The chain is built from TRBV10-3 and TRBJ2-7; the D gene is possibly TRBD1 (5 bases). CDR3 length: 16 residues. Trimming removed 3 bases at V and 3 bases at J, with 18 bases between. Germline values: CDR1 ENHRY, CDR2 SYGVKD. CDR3 DNA: TGTGCCATCAGTGAAGTAGGGGAAGGCAGGCTCTACGAGCAGTACTTC. The encoded protein is CAISEVGEGRLYEQYF.

This clonotype was seen many times. The rearrangement joins TRBV10-3 to TRBJ1-1; D might be TRBD1 (5 bases). This CDR3 comprises 15 residues. Germline CDR1 is ENHRY and CDR2 is SYGVKD. V lost 3 bases, J lost 5 bases, and 16 bases lay in between. Written as DNA, the CDR3 is TGTGCCATCAGTGATGGGGGAAAATCGGTTACTGAAGCTTTCTTT. This translates into CAISDGGKSVTEAFF.

Only a few counts were recorded for this clonotype. The chain joins TRBV29-1 to TRBJ2-5; TRBD1 matches 8 bases. The CDR3 has 15 amino acids. J gave up 2 bases and V 4 bases, and 9 bases lay outside the gene matches. Germline V gene lookup returns CDR1 SQVTM and CDR2 ANQGSEA. The CDR3 sequence is CSVVRNRGMQETQYF. CDR3 DNA sequence: TGCAGCGTTGTTCGTAACAGGGGGATGCAAGAGACCCAGTACTTC.

This clonotype came up a few times. The chain joins TRBV29-1 to TRBJ1-1, with 8 nucleotides matching TRBD1. The CDR3 totals 13 residues. J was trimmed by 0 bases and V by 7 bases; bases with no gene match: 4. Germline CDR1 is SQVTM and CDR2 is ANQGSEA. The CDR3 region is CSGQGFMNTEAFF. The CDR3 DNA is TGCAGCGGACAGGGGTTCATGAACACTGAAGCTTTCTTT.

The chain recombines TRBV7-2 with TRBJ2-7, with D perhaps matching TRBD1 or TRBD2 (6 bases each). Germline CDR1 and CDR2: SGHTA and FQGNSA. Trimming removed 0 bases at V and 2 bases at J, with 11 bases between. The length of the CDR3 is 15 residues. The CDR3 DNA follows: TGTGCCAGCAGCTTAGCCCAAGGGGGGCCCTACGAGCAGTACTTC. This encodes CASSLAQGGPYEQYF.

In its sample, this clonotype was seen many times. The V call is TRBV28, the J call TRBJ2-5, with TRBD2 identical over 12 bases. J lost 4 bases, V lost 5 bases, and 8 bases had no gene match. The CDR3 extends over 16 amino acids. The germline V gene encodes CDR1 MDHEN and CDR2 SYDVKM. The CDR3 DNA reads as TGTGCCAGCAGTGGACTAGCGGGAATTCTCCGAGAGACCCAGTACTTC. The encoded protein is CASSGLAGILRETQYF.

This clonotype was found a few times. The chain combines TRBV27 with TRBJ1-6; D call uncertain. Germline loops: CDR1 MNHEY, CDR2 SMNVEV (reference sequence). The germline V and J ends were trimmed by 8 bases and 5 bases, with 13 bases remaining between them. The CDR3 has 14 residues. In DNA, the CDR3 is TGTGCCAGCGGGCAATATGGGGATAATTCACCCCTCCACTTT. The encoded protein is CASGQYGDNSPLHF.

In its sample, this clonotype was seen many times. Germline and junction disagree at one end, which may indicate a read error. V gene TRBV14 combines with J gene TRBJ1-2; no definite D call. There are 13 residues in the CDR3. CDR1 is SGHDN, CDR2 FVKESK, per germline. CDR3 residues: CASSLTGTLLSTF. CDR3 nucleotides: TGTGCCAGCAGCCTAACGGGAACTCTCCTCAGCACGTTC.

The sample holds many counts of this clonotype. The V gene is TRBV2, the J gene TRBJ2-5, with TRBD2 matching 7 bases. J was trimmed by 2 bases and V by 4 bases; bases with no gene match: 10. The CDR3 loop spans 16 amino acids. In germline, CDR1 is SNHLY, CDR2 FYNNEI. The CDR3 coding sequence is TGTGCCAGCAGTGGTGCGGGCGGGAGAGGTCAAGAGACCCAGTACTTC. Amino acid sequence: CASSGAGGRGQETQYF.

The table lists this clonotype with a few counts. The rearrangement links TRBV20-1 to TRBJ2-5; TRBD2 matches at 9 bases. Trimming took 0 bases from V and 4 from J; bases not matched to a gene: 9. The CDR3 contains 16 residues. Germline-derived CDR1 and CDR2 are DFQATT and SNEGSKA (reference sequence). The CDR3, as DNA: TGCAGTGCTAGAGATGTTAGCGGGAGAGGGTTAGAGACCCAGTACTTC. As protein: CSARDVSGRGLETQYF.

The chain carries TRBV27 and TRBJ2-7, with 10 bases aligning to TRBD1. Unmatched junction bases numbered 2, after V lost 6 bases and J lost 0 bases. CDR1 is MNHEY and CDR2 is SMNVEV in the germline V gene (reference sequence). This CDR3 spans 14 amino acids. CDR3 loop: CASRRQGASYEQYF. The CDR3 nucleotides read TGTGCCAGCAGAAGACAGGGGGCCTCCTACGAGCAGTACTTC.

This chain links TRBV12-5 with TRBJ1-2, with TRBD1 as a possible D gene (6 bases). V lost 3 bases and J 1 base, leaving 12 bases between the germline ends. This CDR3 comprises 15 residues. Germline-derived CDR1 and CDR2 are LGHNT and FRNRAP. The CDR3 protein is CASGLDTGLNYGYTF. In DNA form, the CDR3 reads TGTGCTAGTGGTTTAGACACAGGGCTTAACTATGGCTACACCTTC.

This clonotype was observed many times. The V call is TRBV27, the J call TRBJ2-2, with 8 bases aligning to TRBD1. This CDR3 comprises 18 residues. In germline, CDR1 is MNHEY, CDR2 SMNVEV (reference sequence). V lost 5 bases to trimming and J lost 5 bases; unmatched junction nucleotides: 16. In nucleotides, the CDR3 is TGTGCCAGCAGTCAGACAGGGGCGCCGCTCCTCGGGACCGGGGAGCTGTTTTTT. Protein: CASSQTGAPLLGTGELFF.

This clonotype was detected a few times. V usage is TRBV30 and J usage is TRBJ2-2; the D gene is possibly TRBD2 (6 bases). Per germline, CDR1 GTSNPN and CDR2 SVGIG (reference sequence). Trimming stripped 2 bases from V and 1 base from J, with 11 bases between. There are 15 residues in the CDR3. The CDR3 loop reads CAWSYGGMNTGELFF. In DNA form, the CDR3 reads TGTGCCTGGAGTTATGGGGGGATGAACACCGGGGAGCTGTTTTTT.

This clonotype was detected only a few times. The chain recombines TRBV12-3 or TRBV12-4 with TRBJ2-3, with D unclear. V was cut by 2 bases and J by 2 bases, with 5 bases left in between. This CDR3 comprises 13 residues. The CDR3 sequence is CASSLQDTDTQYF. In DNA, the CDR3 is TGTGCCAGCAGTTTACAAGACACAGATACGCAGTATTTT.

This rearrangement joins TRBV7-9 to TRBJ2-1; D is perhaps TRBD2 (7 bases). V gave up 8 bases and J gave up 4 bases, with 12 bases separating them. CDR3 length: 13 residues. CDR1 and CDR2 (germline): SEHNR, FQNEAQ (reference sequence). CDR3 coding DNA: TGTGCCAGCGAGGGGGAGGGGTACAATGAGCAGTTCTTC. This sequence encodes CASEGEGYNEQFF.

The table lists this clonotype with a few counts. J is TRBJ1-1 and V is TRBV7-3; no clear D. Per the germline V gene, CDR1 is SGHTA and CDR2 is FQGTGA. The ends were cut back, 2 bases at V and 7 bases at J, with 11 bases in the middle. CDR3 length equals 13 residues. Here the CDR3 reads CASSLQGKSEAFF. For the CDR3, the DNA is TGTGCCAGCAGCTTACAAGGAAAAAGTGAAGCTTTCTTT.

In its sample, this clonotype was seen many times. The chain recombines TRBV6-1 with TRBJ1-5; no definite D call. Trimming stripped 10 bases from V and 5 bases from J, with 15 bases between. The V gene's germline CDR1 is MNHNS and CDR2 SASEGT. This CDR3 spans 13 amino acids. The DNA of the CDR3 is TGTGCCACCCAGCCCGGTGGAGATCAGCCCCAGCATTTT. It is translated as CATQPGGDQPQHF.

Only a few counts were recorded for this clonotype. The V call is TRBV10-3, the J call TRBJ1-5, with 7 nucleotides matching TRBD1. The V gene end was trimmed by 10 bases and the J gene end by 4 bases; junction bases not matched to a gene: 10. Germline CDR1 is ENHRY and CDR2 is SYGVKD. The CDR3 is made up of 14 amino acids. In DNA, the CDR3 is TGTGCCACCGGAATTGGGACAGCAAATCAGCCCCAGCATTTT. It translates to CATGIGTANQPQHF.

This clonotype has a handful of counts. The chain employs TRBV7-2 and TRBJ2-7; 11 positions match TRBD2. The CDR3 runs to 15 residues. The ends lost 5 bases at V and 5 bases at J; junction bases unmatched: 8. Germline assignment: CDR1 SGHTA and CDR2 FQGNSA. The CDR3: CASSPISGRANEQYF. DNA for the CDR3: TGTGCCAGCAGCCCCATTAGCGGGAGGGCGAACGAGCAGTACTTC.